This T cell receptor (beta chain) appears in the sequencing data of a study of radiotherapy plus CTLA-4 blockade in lung cancer (dated by TCRdb to 2016 to 2019). At the level of the whole study: Objective responses occurred in around 20% of enrolled patients, and approximately 34% achieved disease control.

On the study overall, not on this receptor specifically: Early dynamic changes in blood T cell clones, together with increased serum interferon-beta after radiation, were reported as the strongest predictors of response. TCR clones derived from tumors expanded in peripheral blood after treatment with radiotherapy and ipilimumab.

Regarding this clone: It lacks a known antigen. Base-call qualities are not available, and no considerably larger clone is one nucleotide away.

Focal radiation therapy combined with CTLA-4 blockade (ipilimumab) was tested in patients with chemo-refractory metastatic non-small-cell lung cancer. Library construction relied on the immunoSEQ multiplex PCR assay. What TCRdb holds here is the immuneACCESS table cut down to in-frame rearrangements. Part of the clones is not present; checked against another copy, under half of the missing clones reflect an unresolved V gene, and the others are unexplained. In all, the sample holds about 110,000 clones, and approximately 87% of those were seen once. Roughly 2.3% of the sample lies in the top ten. From the germline V gene, CDR1 is ENHRY and CDR2 is SYGVKD. The junction carries 11 bases between V and J, which are trimmed by 2 bases and 1 base respectively. Taken from cysteine to phenylalanine, the CDR3 has 15 residues. The sequence is cut down to CDR3 DNA, 45 bases in frame from base 1.

The V gene is TRBV10-3 and the J gene is TRBJ1-1; no D segment can be confidently identified. Sequenced material: peripheral blood, taken from a patient treated with radiotherapy plus ipilimumab. The sequence was collected from a human donor with non-small cell lung cancer that progressed on radiotherapy plus ipilimumab. Some clones in this sample may be carry-over from other donors' samples. The DNA sequence is as follows: TGTGCCATCAGTGAGGGGCCAGTTAGGAACACTGAAGCTTTCTTT. It translates as CAISEGPVRNTEAFF.